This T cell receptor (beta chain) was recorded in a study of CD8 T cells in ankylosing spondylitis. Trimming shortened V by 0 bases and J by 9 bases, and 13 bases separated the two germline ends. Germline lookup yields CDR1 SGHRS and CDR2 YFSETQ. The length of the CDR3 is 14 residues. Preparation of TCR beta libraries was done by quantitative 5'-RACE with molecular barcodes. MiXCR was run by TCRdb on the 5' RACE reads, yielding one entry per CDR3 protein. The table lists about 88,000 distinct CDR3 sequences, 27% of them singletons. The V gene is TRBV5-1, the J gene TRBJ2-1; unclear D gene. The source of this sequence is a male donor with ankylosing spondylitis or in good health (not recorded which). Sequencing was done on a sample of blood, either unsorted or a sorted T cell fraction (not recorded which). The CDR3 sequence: CASSLGLGLGEQFF. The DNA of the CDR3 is TGCGCCAGCAGCTTGGGTCTAGGGTTGGGTGAGCAGTTCTTC.